This T cell receptor (beta chain) was captured in a study of shared clonotypes between healthy human individuals. Overall study context: Three plates were used per donor for CD4 naive, three for CD4 memory, two for CD8 naive and one for CD8 memory.

Running of the assay took place at deep level. Measured with immunoSEQ multiplex PCR; TCRdb has only the in-frame clones, and not every one. The sample has hundreds of thousands of clones; 73% are singletons. Study-wide results and limits: Several donors held about 5% of naive CD4 clonotypes in common. Non-shared clonotypes displayed generation probabilities falling below those of clonotypes present in all four donors.

CDR3 length equals 15 residues. Germline CDR1 is MNHEY and CDR2 is SMNVEV (reference sequence). Losses at the gene ends were 4 bases for V and 5 bases for J; bases not matched to a gene: 3. This clone appeared a single time. Its antigen remains unknown. The same CDR3 is also encoded by other DNA sequences in this sample. The genes are TRBV27 and TRBJ2-1; 12 nucleotides agree with TRBD2. Sequenced: memory CD4+ T cells sorted from blood. Subset here: CD45RA-negative fraction. This TCR came from a woman in her twenties or thirties in good health. For the CDR3, the DNA is TGTGCCAGCAGTTCCGGACTAGCGGGAAACAATGAGCAGTTCTTC. Translation gives CASSSGLAGNNEQFF.